Presented here are 8 T cell receptor beta chains from one specimen sequenced in a study of shared clonotypes between healthy human individuals. Using immunoSEQ multiplex PCR, the repertoire was profiled, and TCRdb retains in-frame clones only, with some absent. The sample lists more than 900,000 clones; 75% to 85% were seen once. Sample: memory CD4+ T cells from PBMCs. Indicated subset: CD45RA-negative fraction. All receptors derive from a man aged 18 to 29 in good health. Some clones in this sample may be carry-over from other donors' samples.

The chain links TRBV11-2 to TRBJ2-7; a possible D gene is TRBD2 (6 bases). The germline CDR1 and CDR2 sequences are SGHAT and FQNNGV. Trimming shortened V by 6 bases and J by 7 bases, and 19 bases separated the two germline ends. The CDR3 is 14 amino acids. The CDR3 DNA follows: TGTGCCAGCAGTCACGGACTACGTGGTGAGGAGCAGTACTTC. It yields the protein CASSHGLRGEEQYF.

The chain uses TRBV5-4 and TRBJ2-2, with TRBD2 matching over 8 bases. The V and J ends lost 3 bases and 1 base, in that order; junction bases with no gene match: 2. The V gene's germline CDR1 is SGHNT and CDR2 YYREEE (reference sequence). This CDR3 spans 15 amino acids. The CDR3 coding sequence is TGTGCCAGCAGCTCTAGCGGGTTGAACACCGGGGAGCTGTTTTTT. This codes for CASSSSGLNTGELFF.

In this sample, this clone turned up a few times. This chain connects TRBV29-1 to TRBJ1-4; D gene uncertain. V dropped 5 bases and J dropped 5 bases, with 9 bases sitting between them. CDR3 length equals 12 residues. CDR1 and CDR2 from the germline V gene are SQVTM and ANQGSEA. The CDR3, as DNA: TGCAGCGTTCGGGTAGTCAATGAAAAACTGTTTTTT. Translation: CSVRVVNEKLFF.

This chain uses TRBV5-1 with TRBJ1-1; 9 bases are shared with TRBD1. V lost 2 bases to trimming and J lost 1 base; unmatched junction nucleotides: 30. The germline CDR1 and CDR2 sequences are SGHRS and YFSETQ. The CDR3 length is 24 residues. CDR3 sequence: CASSLLTGNPGAPNRGRGNTEAFF. In DNA form, the CDR3 reads TGCGCCAGCAGCTTACTTACTGGGAACCCCGGAGCCCCAAACAGGGGGCGCGGGAACACTGAAGCTTTCTTT.

This chain's CDR3 is CASSLLTGVNQPQHF. DNA for the CDR3: TGTGCCAGCAGTTTATTGACAGGGGTCAATCAGCCCCAGCATTTT. The genes are TRBV28 and TRBJ1-5; 8 nucleotides agree with TRBD1. The CDR3 is made up of 15 amino acids. V trimming: 1 base; J trimming: 3 bases; junction bases outside the gene matches: 2. Germline values: CDR1 MDHEN, CDR2 SYDVKM.

The chain joins TRBV29-1 to TRBJ1-2; the match to TRBD1 covers 9 bases. The CDR3 has 13 residues. The V gene end was trimmed by 6 bases and the J gene end by 4 bases; junction bases not matched to a gene: 6. Germline assignment: CDR1 SQVTM and CDR2 ANQGSEA. The CDR3 reads CSVEKTGGYGYTF. The CDR3 DNA reads as TGCAGCGTGGAAAAGACAGGGGGCTATGGCTACACCTTC.

This clone was seen a single time. This chain links TRBV28 with TRBJ2-7, with 8 bases matching TRBD1. Germline V gene data show CDR1 as MDHEN and CDR2 as SYDVKM. The trim removed 5 bases at V and 2 bases at J, leaving 14 bases unmatched. The CDR3 has 17 residues. The CDR3 is CASSGAGGVVPPYEQYF. The CDR3 DNA sequence: TGTGCCAGCAGTGGGGCAGGGGGCGTAGTTCCCCCCTACGAGCAGTACTTC.

The genes are TRBV28 and TRBJ1-3; D remains unclear. Trimming cost V 3 bases and J 0 bases, with 12 bases left between them. The germline gives CDR1 MDHEN, CDR2 SYDVKM. The CDR3 spans 16 residues. The CDR3: CASSLGFGDSGNTIYF. The CDR3 bases are TGTGCCAGCAGTTTGGGGTTCGGGGACTCTGGAAACACCATATATTTT.